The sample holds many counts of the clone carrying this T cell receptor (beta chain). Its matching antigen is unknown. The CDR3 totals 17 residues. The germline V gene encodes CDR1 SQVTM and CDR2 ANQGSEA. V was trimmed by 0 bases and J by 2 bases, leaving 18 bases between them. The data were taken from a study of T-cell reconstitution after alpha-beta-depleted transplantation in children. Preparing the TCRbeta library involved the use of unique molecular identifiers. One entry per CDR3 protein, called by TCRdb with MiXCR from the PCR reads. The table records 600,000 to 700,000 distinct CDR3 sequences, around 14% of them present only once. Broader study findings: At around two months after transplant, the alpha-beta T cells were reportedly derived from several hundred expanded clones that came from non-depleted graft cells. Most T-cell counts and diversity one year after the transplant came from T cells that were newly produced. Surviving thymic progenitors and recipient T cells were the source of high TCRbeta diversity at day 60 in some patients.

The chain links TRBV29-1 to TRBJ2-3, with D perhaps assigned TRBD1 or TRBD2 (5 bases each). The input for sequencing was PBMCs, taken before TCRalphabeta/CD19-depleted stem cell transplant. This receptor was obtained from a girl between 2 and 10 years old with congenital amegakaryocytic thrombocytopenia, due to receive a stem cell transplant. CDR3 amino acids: CSVEDRGSSRYTDTQYF. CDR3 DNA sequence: TGCAGCGTTGAAGATCGGGGCTCTAGCAGATACACAGATACGCAGTATTTT.